Listed below are T cell receptor beta chains from one sample, sequenced in a study of T cells in localized non-small cell lung cancer. Assay: immunoSEQ multiplex PCR; the TCRdb copy retains only in-frame clones and omits some. The data hold some 40,000 clones, with 85% to 95% observed a single time. The starting material was peripheral blood, obtained before any cancer treatment. Source of these receptors: a female donor of 60 years or more with stage I lung adenocarcinoma. Both conserved end residues are part of each CDR3. A D gene is named only where the DNA matches it firmly. Not every row has a clone size; where given, it reads once, few, many or a size class.

D: TRBD1; size: -; J: TRBJ1-2; V: TRBV6-5; CDR3: CASGGGTGGYGYTF; DNA: TGTGCCAGCGGAGGGGGGACAGGGGGATATGGCTACACCTTC
D: -; size: -; J: TRBJ1-1; V: TRBV6-6; CDR3: CASTRVTEAFF; DNA: TGTGCCAGCACCAGGGTCACTGAAGCTTTCTTT
D: TRBD1; size: -; J: TRBJ2-1; V: TRBV9; CDR3: CASSVTDRASYNEQFF; DNA: TGTGCCAGCAGCGTGACCGACAGGGCGTCCTACAATGAGCAGTTCTTC
D: -; size: -; J: TRBJ2-5; V: TRBV5-4; CDR3: CASSPNLGSGETQYF; DNA: TGTGCCAGCAGCCCCAACTTGGGCTCCGGCGAGACCCAGTACTTC
D: -; size: -; J: TRBJ1-2; V: TRBV28; CDR3: CASSSRQLGYTF; DNA: TGTGCCAGCAGTTCCCGACAGCTCGGCTACACCTTC
D: TRBD1; size: -; J: TRBJ1-2; V: TRBV6-5; CDR3: CASSRDSYYGYTF; DNA: TGTGCCAGCAGCAGGGACAGCTACTATGGCTACACCTTC
D: TRBD1; size: few; J: TRBJ1-2; V: TRBV6-4; CDR3: CASSLAGGSYGYTF; DNA: TGTGCCAGCAGTCTTGCAGGGGGCTCCTATGGCTACACCTTC
D: -; size: -; J: TRBJ2-5; V: TRBV5-4; CDR3: CASSLRTGRTETQYF; DNA: TGTGCCAGCAGCTTAAGAACAGGCCGGACAGAGACCCAGTACTTC
D: TRBD1; size: once; J: TRBJ2-7; V: TRBV2; CDR3: CASRRQGSSYEQYF; DNA: TGTGCCAGCAGACGACAGGGAAGCTCCTACGAGCAGTACTTC
D: TRBD1; size: -; J: TRBJ1-4; V: TRBV28; CDR3: CASSDRAIEKLFF; DNA: TGTGCCAGCAGTGACAGGGCGATTGAAAAACTGTTTTTT
D: TRBD1; size: -; J: TRBJ1-6; V: TRBV4-1; CDR3: CASSRDFRKGTVNSPLHF; DNA: TGCGCCAGCAGCCGCGACTTCCGGAAAGGGACAGTTAATTCACCCCTCCACTTT
D: -; size: -; J: TRBJ2-5; V: TRBV29-1; CDR3: CSVGAGQETQYF; DNA: TGCAGCGTTGGTGCAGGCCAAGAGACCCAGTACTTC
D: -; size: -; J: TRBJ2-4; V: TRBV28; CDR3: CASRGGINIQYF; DNA: TGTGCCAGCAGAGGAGGGATTAACATTCAGTACTTC
D: -; size: -; J: TRBJ1-2; V: TRBV2; CDR3: CASTWTVYGYTF; DNA: TGTGCCAGCACTTGGACGGTATATGGCTACACCTTC
D: -; size: -; J: TRBJ2-5; V: TRBV5-6; CDR3: CASSPSIAEGTQYF; DNA: TGTGCCAGCAGCCCCTCCATCGCCGAGGGGACCCAGTACTTC
D: -; size: -; J: TRBJ1-6; V: TRBV5-1; CDR3: CASSLDQGRSPLHF; DNA: TGCGCCAGCAGCTTGGATCAGGGCCGGTCACCCCTCCACTTT
D: TRBD1; size: -; J: TRBJ1-2; V: TRBV6-6; CDR3: CASSSPQGQGYTF; DNA: TGTGCCAGCAGTTCCCCTCAGGGACAGGGCTACACCTTC
D: -; size: -; J: TRBJ2-4; V: TRBV9; CDR3: CASSVGISVAKNIQYF; DNA: TGTGCCAGCAGCGTAGGCATTAGTGTGGCCAAAAACATTCAGTACTTC
D: -; size: -; J: TRBJ1-3; V: TRBV5-3; CDR3: CARSSPGTGNTIYF; DNA: TGTGCCAGAAGCTCCCCGGGGACGGGAAACACCATATATTTT
D: -; size: once; J: TRBJ2-7; V: TRBV27; CDR3: CASRSPLTINAYEQYF; DNA: TGTGCCAGCAGGTCCCCACTGACAATCAATGCCTACGAGCAGTACTTC
D: -; size: -; J: TRBJ2-2; V: TRBV11-3; CDR3: CASSFDSNTGELFF; DNA: TGTGCCAGCAGCTTCGACTCGAACACCGGGGAGCTGTTTTTT
D: -; size: -; J: TRBJ2-2; V: TRBV19; CDR3: CATSRGGQYTGELFF; DNA: TGTGCCACTAGTCGCGGGGGACAGTACACCGGGGAGCTGTTTTTT
D: -; size: -; J: TRBJ1-1; V: TRBV20-1; CDR3: CSARDLTEAFF; DNA: TGCAGTGCTAGGGACCTCACTGAAGCTTTCTTT
D: -; size: -; J: TRBJ1-1; V: TRBV11-1; CDR3: CASSFIPGADTEAFF; DNA: TGTGCCAGCAGCTTCATCCCGGGGGCAGACACTGAAGCTTTCTTT
D: -; size: -; J: TRBJ2-1; V: TRBV7-9; CDR3: CASSLDLGLPNEQFF; DNA: TGTGCCAGCAGCTTAGATTTAGGACTCCCCAATGAGCAGTTCTTC
D: TRBD1; size: -; J: TRBJ1-4; V: TRBV19; CDR3: CASIGTGRDEKLFF; DNA: TGTGCCAGTATAGGGACAGGGCGAGATGAAAAACTGTTTTTT